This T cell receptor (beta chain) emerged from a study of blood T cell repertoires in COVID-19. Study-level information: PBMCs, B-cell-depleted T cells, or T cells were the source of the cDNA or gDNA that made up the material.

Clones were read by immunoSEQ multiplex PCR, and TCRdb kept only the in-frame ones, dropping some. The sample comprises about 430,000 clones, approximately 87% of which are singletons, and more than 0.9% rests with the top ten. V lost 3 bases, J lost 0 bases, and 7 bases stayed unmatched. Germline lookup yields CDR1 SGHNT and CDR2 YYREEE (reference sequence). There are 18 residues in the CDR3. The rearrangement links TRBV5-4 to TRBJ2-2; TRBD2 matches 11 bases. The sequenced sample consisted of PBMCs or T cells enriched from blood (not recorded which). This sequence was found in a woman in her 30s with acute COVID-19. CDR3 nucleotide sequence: TGTGCCAGCAGCTCCCCCGGGACTAGCGGCCCGAACACCGGGGAGCTGTTTTTT. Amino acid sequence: CASSSPGTSGPNTGELFF.